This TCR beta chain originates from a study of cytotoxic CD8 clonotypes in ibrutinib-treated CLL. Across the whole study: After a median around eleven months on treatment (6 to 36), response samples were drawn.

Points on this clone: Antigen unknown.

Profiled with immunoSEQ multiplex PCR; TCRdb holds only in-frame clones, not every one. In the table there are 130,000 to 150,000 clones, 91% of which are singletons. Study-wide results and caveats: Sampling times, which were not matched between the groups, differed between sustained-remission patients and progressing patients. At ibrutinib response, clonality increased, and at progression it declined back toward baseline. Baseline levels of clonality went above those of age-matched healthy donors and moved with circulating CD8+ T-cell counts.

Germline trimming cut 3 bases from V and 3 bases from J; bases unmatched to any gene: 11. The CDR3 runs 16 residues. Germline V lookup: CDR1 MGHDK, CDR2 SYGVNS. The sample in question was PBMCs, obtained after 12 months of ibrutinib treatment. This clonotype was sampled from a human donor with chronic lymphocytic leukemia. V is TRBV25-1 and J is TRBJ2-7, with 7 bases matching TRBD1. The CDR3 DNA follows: TGTGCCAGCAGTGATCGATGGGAGAGGGACAGCTACGAGCAGTACTTC. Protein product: CASSDRWERDSYEQYF.